The 19 T cell receptor beta chains below come from one sample, sequenced in a study of early T cells in non-severe SARS-CoV-2 infection. TCRdb reprocessed the 5' RACE reads with MiXCR, giving one entry per CDR3 protein. This table has 38,000 or so distinct CDR3 sequences, roughly 4.4% appearing once. The sample was whole blood. The receptors stem from an adult who was a healthcare worker with PCR-confirmed SARS-CoV-2 infection or an uninfected control (not recorded which).

There are many counts of this clonotype. The V and J genes are TRBV12-3 or TRBV12-4 and TRBJ2-1; D could derive from TRBD1 or TRBD2 (6 bases each). V lost 3 bases to trimming and J lost 6 bases, with 18 bases between them. The CDR3 totals 16 residues. CDR3 nucleotides: TGTGCCAGCAGTTTTAACGGGGGCGGGTTTTTCAATGAGCAGTTCTTC. It codes for CASSFNGGGFFNEQFF.

This clonotype has a count of ten or more. The chain recombines TRBV29-1 with TRBJ1-5; D ambiguous. CDR1 and CDR2 from the germline V gene are SQVTM and ANQGSEA. V lost 8 bases, J lost 2 bases, and 16 bases lay in between. The CDR3 runs 14 residues. The CDR3 protein is CSSEGLSGNQPQHF. Here the CDR3 DNA reads TGCAGCTCGGAGGGCCTTTCTGGCAATCAGCCCCAGCATTTT.

This clonotype qualifies as medium-sized. This chain links TRBV12-3 or TRBV12-4 with TRBJ1-3, with 7 positions matching TRBD1. The CDR3 length is 15 residues. The V segment lost 1 base and the J segment 4 bases; nucleotides outside the gene matches: 4. CDR3 in amino acids: CASSLGTGAGNTIYF. CDR3 nucleotide sequence: TGTGCCAGCAGTTTAGGGACAGGAGCAGGAAACACCATATATTTT.

This clonotype was seen repeatedly, ten times or more. The rearrangement links TRBV3-1 to TRBJ2-4; D might be TRBD2 (5 bases). The V end lost 5 bases, the J end lost 4 bases, and 15 bases lay between the germline ends. The CDR3 has 15 residues. The germline CDR1 and CDR2 sequences are LGHDT and YNNKEL (reference sequence). The CDR3: CASSGEERKKNIQYF. The CDR3 DNA reads TGTGCCAGCAGCGGTGAGGAGCGGAAGAAAAACATTCAGTACTTC.

Concerning this clonotype itself: A much larger clone is a single base away; this may be a read error. This chain connects TRBV7-9 to TRBJ2-3, with 8 positions matching TRBD1. The CDR3 has 18 amino acids. The germline gives CDR1 SEHNR, CDR2 FQNEAQ (reference sequence). The CDR3 is CASSPSDRGQHPADTRYF. The CDR3 DNA follows: TGTGCCAGCAGCCCCAGTGACAGGGGTCAACATCCGGCAGATACGCGGTATTTT. Drawing the rest from reference TRBV7-9 and TRBJ2-3, the complete variable domain is DTGVSQNPRHKITKRGQNVTFRCDPISEHNRLYWYRQTLGQGPEFLTYFQNEAQLEKSRLLSDRFSAERPKGSFSTLEIQRTEQGDSAMYLCASSPSDRGQHPADTRYFGPGTRLTVL.

This clonotype was seen many times. The chain links TRBV11-2 to TRBJ2-7; D may be TRBD1 or TRBD2 (5 bases each). The CDR3 contains 14 residues. V shed 1 base and J shed 6 bases, with 13 bases lying between them. Germline-derived CDR1 and CDR2 are SGHAT and FQNNGV. The CDR3 DNA sequence: TGTGCCAGCAGCTTAGTCCGGGACCGGGGCGAGCAGTACTTC. Translation: CASSLVRDRGEQYF. The full variable domain, rest sourced from reference TRBV11-2 and TRBJ2-7, is EAGVAQSPRYKIIEKRQSVAFWCNPISGHATLYWYQQILGQGPKLLIQFQNNGVVDDSQLPKDRFSAERLKGVDSTLKIQPAKLEDSAVYLCASSLVRDRGEQYFGPGTRLTVT.

The chain employs TRBV3-1 and TRBJ2-6, with no clear D. V lost 1 base, J lost 0 bases, and 7 bases lay in between. This CDR3 has 16 amino acids. Germline V gene data show CDR1 as LGHDT and CDR2 as YNNKEL (reference sequence). CDR3 loop: CASSQAGRSGANVLTF. In DNA, the CDR3 is TGTGCCAGCAGCCAAGCCGGACGCTCTGGGGCCAACGTCCTGACTTTC.

At least ten counts were recorded for this clonotype. This chain connects TRBV5-5 to TRBJ2-3; 10 nucleotides line up with TRBD2. This CDR3 spans 16 amino acids. V shed 1 base, J shed 5 bases, and the junction held 7 bases outside the gene matches. Germline CDR1 reads SGHKS; CDR2 reads YYEKEE (reference sequence). The CDR3, as DNA: TGTGCCAGCAGCTTGTTGTGGACTAGCGGACGAGATACGCAGTATTTT. As protein: CASSLLWTSGRDTQYF. Looking up the rest from reference TRBV5-5 and TRBJ2-3 gives the full variable domain: DAGVTQSPTHLIKTRGQQVTLRCSPISGHKSVSWYQQVLGQGPQFIFQYYEKEERGRGNFPDRFSARQFPNYSSELNVNALLLGDSALYLCASSLLWTSGRDTQYFGPGTRLTVL.

At least ten counts were recorded for this clonotype. The rearrangement links TRBV6-6 to TRBJ2-7, with D hard to call. The CDR3 runs to 13 residues. The germline V gene has CDR1 MNHNY and CDR2 SVGAGI (reference sequence). The ends were cut back, 7 bases at V and 2 bases at J, with 12 bases in the middle. The CDR3 spells CASNEGLTYEQYF. The CDR3, as DNA: TGTGCCAGCAATGAAGGGTTAACCTACGAGCAGTACTTC.

This clonotype was seen a handful of times. The chain employs TRBV7-3 and TRBJ2-2; 8 bases are shared with TRBD1. CDR1 SGHTA and CDR2 FQGTGA come from the germline V gene. This CDR3 is 14 amino acids long. Germline trimming cut 5 bases from V and 7 bases from J; bases unmatched to any gene: 6. In nucleotides, the CDR3 is TGTGCCAGCAGCCCCGGGACAGGTGACGGGGAGCTGTTTTTT. Translating it yields CASSPGTGDGELFF.

V gene TRBV10-3 combines with J gene TRBJ2-7; no clear D gene. The germline V gene encodes CDR1 ENHRY and CDR2 SYGVKD. This CDR3 is 13 amino acids long. Trimming took off 2 bases at V and 0 bases at J, with 5 bases between the two ends. The CDR3 region is CAISEASSYEQYF. CDR3 nucleotides: TGTGCCATCAGTGAGGCCAGCTCCTACGAGCAGTACTTC.

This clonotype was seen many times. V is TRBV20-1 and J is TRBJ2-1; 7 nucleotides align to TRBD1. V was pared by 5 bases and J by 3 bases, with 10 bases of the junction left unmatched. This CDR3 comprises 15 residues. Germline-derived CDR1 and CDR2 are DFQATT and SNEGSKA (reference sequence). The CDR3 DNA reads TGCAGTGCTTATACAGGGGTCGTTGGCTACAATGAGCAGTTCTTC. Protein product: CSAYTGVVGYNEQFF.

This clonotype was detected ten times or more. The rearrangement joins TRBV6-1 to TRBJ2-2; 7 nucleotides match TRBD1. CDR1 is MNHNS, CDR2 SASEGT, per germline. V was pared by 2 bases and J by 3 bases, with 0 bases of the junction left unmatched. The CDR3 totals 14 residues. CDR3 coding DNA: TGTGCCAGCAGTGAACAGGGGGACACCGGGGAGCTGTTTTTT. As protein: CASSEQGDTGELFF.

This clonotype was observed many times. The gene calls are TRBV20-1 and TRBJ2-3; no firm D call. The germline V and J ends were trimmed by 3 bases and 4 bases, with 5 bases remaining between them. This CDR3 is built from 11 residues. Germline V lookup: CDR1 DFQATT, CDR2 SNEGSKA (reference sequence). This chain's CDR3 is CSARPPDTQYF. CDR3 nucleotides: TGCAGTGCTAGGCCGCCAGATACGCAGTATTTT.

The CDR3 spells CASNREVQETQYF. The CDR3, as DNA: TGCGCCAGCAACAGGGAGGTCCAAGAGACCCAGTACTTC. The chain carries TRBV5-1 and TRBJ2-5; possibly TRBD1 or TRBD2 for D (6 bases each). The CDR3 loop spans 13 amino acids. The V end was cut by 6 bases, the J end by 1 base, with 10 bases between. The germline V gene encodes CDR1 SGHRS and CDR2 YFSETQ. Based on the CDR3 plus reference TRBV5-1 and TRBJ2-5, the full variable domain is KAGVTQTPRYLIKTRGQQVTLSCSPISGHRSVSWYQQTPGQGLQFLFEYFSETQRNKGNFPGRFSGRQFSNSRSEMNVSTLELGDSALYLCASNREVQETQYFGPGTRLLVL.

The J gene is TRBJ2-7, the V gene TRBV5-1; the D gene could be TRBD1 or TRBD2 (5 bases each). V lost 0 bases to trimming and J lost 6 bases, with 16 bases between them. Germline CDR1 reads SGHRS; CDR2 reads YFSETQ. The CDR3 is made up of 15 amino acids. The CDR3, as DNA: TGCGCCAGCAGCTTGGGCCCTGATTCAGGGAGCGAGCAGTACTTC. It specifies CASSLGPDSGSEQYF.

This clonotype was counted ten times or more. The chain joins TRBV4-1 to TRBJ1-5; the D is unclear. Germline CDR1 MGHRA, CDR2 YSYEKL. The V end lost 1 base, the J end lost 4 bases, and 8 bases lay between the germline ends. The CDR3 runs to 14 residues. The CDR3 nucleotides are TGCGCCAGCAGCCAAGGTGAAGGGAATCAGCCCCAGCATTTT. Translating it yields CASSQGEGNQPQHF.

This clonotype was seen many times. The chain employs TRBV5-1 and TRBJ2-3, with D tentatively TRBD1 (6 bases). V lost 6 bases, J lost 4 bases, and 15 bases lay in between. The germline gives CDR1 SGHRS, CDR2 YFSETQ. The length of the CDR3 is 14 residues. The CDR3 spells CASTGLQGPDTQYF. In nucleotides, the CDR3 is TGCGCCAGCACTGGCTTACAGGGACCAGATACGCAGTATTTT. Full variable domain (rest looked up from reference TRBV5-1 and TRBJ2-3): KAGVTQTPRYLIKTRGQQVTLSCSPISGHRSVSWYQQTPGQGLQFLFEYFSETQRNKGNFPGRFSGRQFSNSRSEMNVSTLELGDSALYLCASTGLQGPDTQYFGPGTRLTVL.

This clonotype has a count of ten or more. The rearrangement joins TRBV7-7 to TRBJ2-5; D possibly uses TRBD1 or TRBD2 (5 bases each). The CDR3 is 15 amino acids. With 4 bases removed from V and 3 bases from J, the gap between germline ends came to 15 bases. Germline V CDR1 and CDR2: SSHAT, FNYEAQ (reference sequence). The CDR3 sequence is CASSSGRSSKETQYF. The CDR3 nucleotides are TGTGCCAGCAGCTCGGGACGGAGTTCGAAAGAGACCCAGTACTTC.